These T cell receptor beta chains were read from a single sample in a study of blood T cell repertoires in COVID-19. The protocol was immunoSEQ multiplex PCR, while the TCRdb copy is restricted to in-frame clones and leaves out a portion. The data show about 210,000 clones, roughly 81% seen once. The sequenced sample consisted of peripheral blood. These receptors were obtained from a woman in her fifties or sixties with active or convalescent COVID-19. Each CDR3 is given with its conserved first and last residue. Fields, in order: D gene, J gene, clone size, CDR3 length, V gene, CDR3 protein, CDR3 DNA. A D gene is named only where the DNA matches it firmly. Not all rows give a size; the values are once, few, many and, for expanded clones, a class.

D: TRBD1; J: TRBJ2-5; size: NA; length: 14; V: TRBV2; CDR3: CASTQDRGGETQYF; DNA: TGTGCCAGCACCCAAGACAGGGGCGGAGAGACCCAGTACTTC
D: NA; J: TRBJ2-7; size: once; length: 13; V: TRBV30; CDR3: CAWSDTTPGEQYF; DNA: TGTGCCTGGAGTGATACCACCCCCGGCGAGCAGTACTTC
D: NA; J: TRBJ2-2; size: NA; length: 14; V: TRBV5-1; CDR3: CASSLLSNTGELFF; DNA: TGCGCCAGCAGCTTGCTCTCGAACACCGGGGAGCTGTTTTTT
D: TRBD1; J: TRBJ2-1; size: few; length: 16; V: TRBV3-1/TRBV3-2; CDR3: CASSQVGQDPYNEQFF; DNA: TGTGCCAGCAGCCAAGTGGGACAGGACCCCTACAATGAGCAGTTCTTC
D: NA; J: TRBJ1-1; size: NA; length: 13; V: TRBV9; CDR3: CASSLGRNTEAFF; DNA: TGTGCCAGCAGCCTGGGGCGGAACACTGAAGCTTTCTTT
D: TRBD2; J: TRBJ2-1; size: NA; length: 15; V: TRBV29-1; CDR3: CSVGSGGAGSNEQFF; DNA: TGCAGCGTTGGTAGCGGGGGGGCTGGATCCAATGAGCAGTTCTTC
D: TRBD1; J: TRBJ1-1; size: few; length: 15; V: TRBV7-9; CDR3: CASSWDRGLGTEAFF; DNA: TGTGCCAGCAGCTGGGACAGGGGGCTTGGGACTGAAGCTTTCTTT
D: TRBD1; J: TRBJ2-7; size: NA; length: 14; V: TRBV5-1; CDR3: CASSLQGPPGEQYF; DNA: TGCGCCAGCAGCTTACAGGGGCCCCCGGGGGAGCAGTACTTC
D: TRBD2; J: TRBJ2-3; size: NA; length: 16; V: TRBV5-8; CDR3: CASSLRTSGATDTQYF; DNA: TGTGCCAGCAGCTTGAGGACTAGCGGGGCAACAGATACGCAGTATTTT
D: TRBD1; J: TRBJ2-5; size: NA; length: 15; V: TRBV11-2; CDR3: CASRHPGQGLETQYF; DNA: TGTGCCAGCAGACACCCGGGACAGGGGTTGGAGACCCAGTACTTC
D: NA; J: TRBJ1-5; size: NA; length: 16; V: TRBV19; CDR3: CASSPLSGGAGQPQHF; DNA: TGTGCCAGTAGTCCGTTATCTGGGGGGGCTGGGCAGCCCCAGCATTTT
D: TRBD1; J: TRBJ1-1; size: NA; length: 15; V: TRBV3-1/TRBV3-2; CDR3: CASSTRTGVNTEAFF; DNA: TGTGCCAGCAGCACCCGGACAGGGGTGAACACTGAAGCTTTCTTT
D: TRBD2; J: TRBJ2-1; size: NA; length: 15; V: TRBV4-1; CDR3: CASSQETSGSPEQFF; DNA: TGCGCCAGCAGCCAAGAGACTAGCGGGAGTCCTGAGCAGTTCTTC
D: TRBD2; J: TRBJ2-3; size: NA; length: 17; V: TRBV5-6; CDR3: CASSSLLAGNAPDTQYF; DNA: TGTGCCAGCAGCTCATTACTAGCGGGAAATGCACCAGATACGCAGTATTTT